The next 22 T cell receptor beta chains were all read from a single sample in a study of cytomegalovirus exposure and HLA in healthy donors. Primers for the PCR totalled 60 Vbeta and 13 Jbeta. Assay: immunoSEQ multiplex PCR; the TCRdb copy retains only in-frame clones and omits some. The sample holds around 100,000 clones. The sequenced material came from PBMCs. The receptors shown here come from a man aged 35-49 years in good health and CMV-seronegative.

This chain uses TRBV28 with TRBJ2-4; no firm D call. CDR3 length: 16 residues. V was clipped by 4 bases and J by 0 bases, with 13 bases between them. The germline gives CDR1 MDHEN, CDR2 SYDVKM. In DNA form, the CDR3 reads TGTGCCAGCAGTTCCGGGTCCCATCTAGCCAAAAACATTCAGTACTTC. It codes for CASSSGSHLAKNIQYF. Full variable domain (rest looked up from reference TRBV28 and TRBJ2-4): DVKVTQSSRYLVKRTGEKVFLECVQDMDHENMFWYRQDPGLGLRLIYFSYDVKMKEKGDIPEGYSVSREKKERFSLILESASTNQTSMYLCASSSGSHLAKNIQYFGAGTRLSVL.

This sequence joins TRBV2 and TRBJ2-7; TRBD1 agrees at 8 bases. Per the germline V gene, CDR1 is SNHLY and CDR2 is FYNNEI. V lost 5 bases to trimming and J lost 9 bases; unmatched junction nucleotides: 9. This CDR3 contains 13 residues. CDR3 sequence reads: CASSMGQEMGQYF. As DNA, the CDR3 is TGTGCCAGCAGTATGGGACAGGAGATGGGGCAGTACTTC.

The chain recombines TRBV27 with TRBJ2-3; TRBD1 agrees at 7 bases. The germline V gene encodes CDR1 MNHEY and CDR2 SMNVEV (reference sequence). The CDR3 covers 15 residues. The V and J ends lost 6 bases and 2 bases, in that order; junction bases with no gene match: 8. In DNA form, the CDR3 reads TGTGCCAGCAGGTTACAGGGGAGAAACACAGATACGCAGTATTTT. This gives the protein CASRLQGRNTDTQYF.

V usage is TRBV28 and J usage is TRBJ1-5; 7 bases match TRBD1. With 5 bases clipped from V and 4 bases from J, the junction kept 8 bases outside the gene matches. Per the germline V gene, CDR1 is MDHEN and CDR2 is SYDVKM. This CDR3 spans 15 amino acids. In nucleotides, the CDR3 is TGTGCCAGCAGTCCCACGGAGGGGGCTAATCAGCCCCAGCATTTT. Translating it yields CASSPTEGANQPQHF.

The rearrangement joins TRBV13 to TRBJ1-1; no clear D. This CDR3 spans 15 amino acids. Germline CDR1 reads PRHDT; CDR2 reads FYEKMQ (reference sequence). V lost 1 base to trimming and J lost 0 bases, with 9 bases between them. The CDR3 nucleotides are TGTGCCAGCAGCTTAGACGGCGGAATGAACACTGAAGCTTTCTTT. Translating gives CASSLDGGMNTEAFF. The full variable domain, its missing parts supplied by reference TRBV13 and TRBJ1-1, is AAGVIQSPRHLIKEKRETATLKCYPIPRHDTVYWYQQGPGQDPQFLISFYEKMQSDKGSIPDRFSAQQFSDYHSELNMSSLELGDSALYFCASSLDGGMNTEAFFGQGTRLTVV.

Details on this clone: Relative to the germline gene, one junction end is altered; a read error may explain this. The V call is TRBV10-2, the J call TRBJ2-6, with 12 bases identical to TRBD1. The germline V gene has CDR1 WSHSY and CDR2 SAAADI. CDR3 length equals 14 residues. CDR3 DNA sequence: TGCGCCAGCAGTCCCCCCCCGGGACAGGGGGCCTCGTATTTC. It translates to CASSPPPGQGASYF.

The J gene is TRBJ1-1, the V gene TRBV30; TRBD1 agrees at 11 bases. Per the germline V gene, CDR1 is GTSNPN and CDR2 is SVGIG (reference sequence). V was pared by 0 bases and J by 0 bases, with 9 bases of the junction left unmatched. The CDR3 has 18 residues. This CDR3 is CAWSVLGQGAALNTEAFF. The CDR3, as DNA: TGTGCCTGGAGTGTACTTGGACAGGGGGCCGCCTTGAACACTGAAGCTTTCTTT. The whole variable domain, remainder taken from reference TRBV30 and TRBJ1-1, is SQTIHQWPATLVQPVGSPLSLECTVEGTSNPNLYWYRQAAGRGLQLLFYSVGIGQISSEVPQNLSASRPQDRQFILSSKKLLLSDSGFYLCAWSVLGQGAALNTEAFFGQGTRLTVV.

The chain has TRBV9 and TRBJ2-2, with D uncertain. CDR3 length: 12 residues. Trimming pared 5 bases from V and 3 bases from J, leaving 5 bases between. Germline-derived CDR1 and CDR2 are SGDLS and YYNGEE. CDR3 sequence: CASRADTGELFF. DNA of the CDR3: TGTGCCAGCAGGGCCGACACCGGGGAGCTGTTTTTT.

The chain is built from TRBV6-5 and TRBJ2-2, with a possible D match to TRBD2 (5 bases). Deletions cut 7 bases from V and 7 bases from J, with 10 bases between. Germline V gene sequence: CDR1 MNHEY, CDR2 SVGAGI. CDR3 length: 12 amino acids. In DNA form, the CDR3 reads TGTGCCAGCAACAGCGGTATCGGGGAGCTGTTTTTT. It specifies CASNSGIGELFF.

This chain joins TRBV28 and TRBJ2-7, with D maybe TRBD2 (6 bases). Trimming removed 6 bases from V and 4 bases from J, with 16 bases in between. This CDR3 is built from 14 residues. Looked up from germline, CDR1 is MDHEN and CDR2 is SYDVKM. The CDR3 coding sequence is TGTGCCAGCAGCGGAGGAGGGGCACCTTACGAGCAGTACTTC. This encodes CASSGGGAPYEQYF.

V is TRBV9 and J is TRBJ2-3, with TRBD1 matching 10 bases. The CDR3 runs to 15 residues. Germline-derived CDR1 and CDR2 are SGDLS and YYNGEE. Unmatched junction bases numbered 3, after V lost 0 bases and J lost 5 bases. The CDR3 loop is CASSVVGQGGDTQYF. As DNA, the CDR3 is TGTGCCAGCAGCGTAGTCGGACAGGGGGGAGATACGCAGTATTTT.

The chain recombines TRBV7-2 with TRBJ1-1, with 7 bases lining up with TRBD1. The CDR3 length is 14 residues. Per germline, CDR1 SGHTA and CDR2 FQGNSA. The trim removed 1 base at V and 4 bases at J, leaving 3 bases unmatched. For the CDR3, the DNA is TGTGCCAGCAGCTTAGTCACAGGGGCCACTGAAGCTTTCTTT. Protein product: CASSLVTGATEAFF.

In DNA form, the CDR3 reads TGCGCCAGTTCACGGACTAGCGGGAGGTATAGCTCCTACGAGCAGTACTTC. Translation: CASSRTSGRYSSYEQYF. This sequence joins TRBV4-1 and TRBJ2-7, with 14 bases that match TRBD2. The CDR3 runs 17 residues. The V and J ends lost 9 bases and 0 bases, in that order; junction bases with no gene match: 10. The germline V gene has CDR1 MGHRA and CDR2 YSYEKL.

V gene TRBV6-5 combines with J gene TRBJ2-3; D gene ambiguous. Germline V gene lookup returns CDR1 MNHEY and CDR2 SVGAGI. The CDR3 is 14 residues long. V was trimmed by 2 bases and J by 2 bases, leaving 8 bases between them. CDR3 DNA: TGTGCCAGCAGTTACCAACAAGACACAGATACGCAGTATTTT. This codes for CASSYQQDTDTQYF.

The CDR3 loop is CASSSDGQQETQYF. The DNA for the CDR3 is TGCGCCAGCAGCTCCGATGGACAGCAAGAGACCCAGTACTTC. The chain is built from TRBV5-1 and TRBJ2-5, with D possibly being TRBD1 (6 bases). Germline CDR1 is SGHRS and CDR2 is YFSETQ. The CDR3 loop spans 14 amino acids. V shed 3 bases and J shed 2 bases, with 11 bases lying between them.

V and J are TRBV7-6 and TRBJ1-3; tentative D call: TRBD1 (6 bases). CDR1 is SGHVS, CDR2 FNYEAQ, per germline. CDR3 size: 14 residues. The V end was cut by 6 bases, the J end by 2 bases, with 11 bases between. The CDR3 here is CASRPQGTGNTIYF. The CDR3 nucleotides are TGTGCCAGCAGACCGCAGGGGACTGGAAACACCATATATTTT.

CDR3 in amino acids: CATSTGTGSGNQPQHF. The CDR3 DNA reads TGTGCCACCAGCACCGGGACAGGGAGTGGAAATCAGCCCCAGCATTTT. The rearrangement links TRBV15 to TRBJ1-5; 9 bases line up with TRBD1. V dropped 4 bases and J dropped 4; count of bases not matched to a gene: 8. The CDR3 contains 16 residues. From germline, CDR1 is LNHNV and CDR2 YYDKDF (reference sequence). Looking up the rest from reference TRBV15 and TRBJ1-5 gives the full variable domain: DAMVIQNPRYQVTQFGKPVTLSCSQTLNHNVMYWYQQKSSQAPKLLFHYYDKDFNNEADTPDNFQSRRPNTSFCFLDIRSPGLGDTAMYLCATSTGTGSGNQPQHFGDGTRLSIL.

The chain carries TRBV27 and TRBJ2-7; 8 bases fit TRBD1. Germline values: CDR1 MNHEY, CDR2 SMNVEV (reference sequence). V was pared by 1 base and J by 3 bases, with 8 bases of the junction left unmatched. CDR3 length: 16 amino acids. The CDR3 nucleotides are TGTGCCAGCAGTTTATTATTTGGGACAGGACGCTACGAGCAGTACTTC. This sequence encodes CASSLLFGTGRYEQYF.

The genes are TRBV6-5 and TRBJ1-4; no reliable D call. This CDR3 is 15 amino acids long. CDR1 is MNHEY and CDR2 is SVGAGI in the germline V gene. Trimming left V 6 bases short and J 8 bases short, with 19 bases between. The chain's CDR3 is CASRSTREHSEKLFF. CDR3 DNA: TGTGCCAGCAGGTCGACTCGGGAGCACTCCGAAAAACTGTTTTTT.

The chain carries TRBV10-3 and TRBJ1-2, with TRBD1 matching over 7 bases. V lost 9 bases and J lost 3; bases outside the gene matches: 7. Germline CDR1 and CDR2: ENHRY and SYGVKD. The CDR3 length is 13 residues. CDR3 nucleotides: TGTGCCATACACAGGGGTCCTGACTATGGCTACACCTTC. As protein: CAIHRGPDYGYTF.

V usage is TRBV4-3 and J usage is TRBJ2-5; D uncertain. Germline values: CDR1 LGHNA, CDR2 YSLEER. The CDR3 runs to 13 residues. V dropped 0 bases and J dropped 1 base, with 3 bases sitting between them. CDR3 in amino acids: CASSQDIQETQYF. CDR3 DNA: TGCGCCAGCAGCCAAGATATCCAAGAGACCCAGTACTTC.

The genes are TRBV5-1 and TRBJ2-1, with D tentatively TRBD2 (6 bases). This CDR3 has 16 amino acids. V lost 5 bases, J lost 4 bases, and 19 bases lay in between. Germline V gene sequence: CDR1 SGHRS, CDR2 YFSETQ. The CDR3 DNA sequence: TGCGCCAGCAGTCATAGGGGCGGGACTTCATACAATGAGCAGTTCTTC. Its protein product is CASSHRGGTSYNEQFF.